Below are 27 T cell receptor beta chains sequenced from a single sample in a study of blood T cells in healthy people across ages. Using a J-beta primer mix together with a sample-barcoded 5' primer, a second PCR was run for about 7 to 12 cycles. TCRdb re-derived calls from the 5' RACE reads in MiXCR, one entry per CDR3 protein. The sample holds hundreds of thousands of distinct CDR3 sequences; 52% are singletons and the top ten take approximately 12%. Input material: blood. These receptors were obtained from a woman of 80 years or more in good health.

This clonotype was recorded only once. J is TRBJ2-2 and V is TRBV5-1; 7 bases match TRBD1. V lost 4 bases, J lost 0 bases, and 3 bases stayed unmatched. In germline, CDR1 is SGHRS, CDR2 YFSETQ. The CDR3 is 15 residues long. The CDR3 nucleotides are TGCGCCAGCAGCCGGGACAGCCCGAACACCGGGGAGCTGTTTTTT. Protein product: CASSRDSPNTGELFF.

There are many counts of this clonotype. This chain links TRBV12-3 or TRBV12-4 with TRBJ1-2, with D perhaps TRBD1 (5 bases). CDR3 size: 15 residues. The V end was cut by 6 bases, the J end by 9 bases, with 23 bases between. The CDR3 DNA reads TGTGCCAGCAGCCTATCCGGAGTGGACACAGTCAGCTACACCTTC. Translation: CASSLSGVDTVSYTF.

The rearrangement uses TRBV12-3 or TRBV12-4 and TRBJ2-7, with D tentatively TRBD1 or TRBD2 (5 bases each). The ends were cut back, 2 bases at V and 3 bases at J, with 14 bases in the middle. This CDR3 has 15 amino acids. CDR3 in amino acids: CASSLFRSGSYEQYF. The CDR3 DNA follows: TGTGCCAGCAGTTTATTCCGGTCAGGGAGCTACGAGCAGTACTTC.

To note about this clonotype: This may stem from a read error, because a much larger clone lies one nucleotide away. CDR3 bases: TGCGCCAGCAGTGCGTTAGCGGGAGGGTTTGAGCAGTTCTTC. This translates into CASSALAGGFEQFF. The rearrangement links TRBV10-2 to TRBJ2-1; 11 positions match TRBD2. With V trimmed by 4 bases and J by 9 bases, 5 bases remained unmatched. Germline values: CDR1 WSHSY, CDR2 SAAADI. There are 14 residues in the CDR3.

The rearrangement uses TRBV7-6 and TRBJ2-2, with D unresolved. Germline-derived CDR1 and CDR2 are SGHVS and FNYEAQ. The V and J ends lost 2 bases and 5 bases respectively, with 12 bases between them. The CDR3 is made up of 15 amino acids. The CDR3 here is CASSLSPGRTGELFF. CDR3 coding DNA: TGTGCCAGCAGCTTAAGCCCGGGTAGGACCGGGGAGCTGTTTTTT.

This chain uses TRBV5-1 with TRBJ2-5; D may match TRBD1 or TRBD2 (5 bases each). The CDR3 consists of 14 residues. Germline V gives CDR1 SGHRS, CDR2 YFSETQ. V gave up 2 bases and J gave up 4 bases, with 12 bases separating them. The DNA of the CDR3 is TGCGCCAGCAGCTTATTGCCGGGGCCAGAGACCCAGTACTTC. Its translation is CASSLLPGPETQYF.

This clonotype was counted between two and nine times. The CDR3 DNA reads as TGTGCCAGCAGCCAACCCCGGAGCGGGGGCTCTTACAATGAGCAGTTCTTC. It specifies CASSQPRSGGSYNEQFF. The chain couples TRBV4-2 to TRBJ2-1; 8 positions match TRBD2. The V and J ends lost 2 bases and 4 bases, in that order; junction bases with no gene match: 10. Germline V gene data show CDR1 as LGHNA and CDR2 as YNFKEQ. The CDR3 runs 17 residues.

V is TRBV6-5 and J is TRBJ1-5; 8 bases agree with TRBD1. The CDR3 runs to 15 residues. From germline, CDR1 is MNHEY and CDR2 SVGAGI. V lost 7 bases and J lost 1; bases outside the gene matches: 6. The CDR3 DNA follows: TGTGCCAGCAATTTAGACAGGGGCAGCAATCAGCCCCAGCATTTT. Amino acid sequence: CASNLDRGSNQPQHF.

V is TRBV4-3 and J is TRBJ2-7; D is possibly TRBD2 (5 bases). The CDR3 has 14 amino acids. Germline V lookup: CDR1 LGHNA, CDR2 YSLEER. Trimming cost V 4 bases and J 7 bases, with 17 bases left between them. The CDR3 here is CASSPIGERDEQYF. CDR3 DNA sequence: TGCGCCAGCAGCCCCATCGGGGAAAGGGATGAGCAGTACTTC.

CDR3 amino acids: CASSQGTSGPSYEQYF. For the CDR3, the DNA is TGTGCCAGCAGCCAAGGGACTAGCGGGCCGTCCTACGAGCAGTACTTC. The chain recombines TRBV3-1 with TRBJ2-7, with 11 bases fitting TRBD2. Losses at the gene ends were 1 base for V and 1 base for J; bases not matched to a gene: 3. Per the germline V gene, CDR1 is LGHDT and CDR2 is YNNKEL (reference sequence). The CDR3 is 16 amino acids.

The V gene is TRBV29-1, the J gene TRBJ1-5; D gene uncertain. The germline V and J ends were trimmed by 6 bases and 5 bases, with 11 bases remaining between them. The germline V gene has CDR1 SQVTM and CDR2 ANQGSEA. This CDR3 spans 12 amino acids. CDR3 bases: TGCAGCGTCGAGGTAGGTGATCAGCCCCAGCATTTT. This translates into CSVEVGDQPQHF.

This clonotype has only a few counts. The CDR3 bases are TGCAGTGCTAGATCCGAGACAGGGGGCTTTTCCAATCAGCCCCAGCATTTT. This codes for CSARSETGGFSNQPQHF. The chain uses TRBV20-1 and TRBJ1-5, with 10 nucleotides matching TRBD1. The V and J ends lost 2 bases and 3 bases, in that order; junction bases with no gene match: 10. Germline lookup yields CDR1 DFQATT and CDR2 SNEGSKA (reference sequence). The CDR3 extends over 17 amino acids.

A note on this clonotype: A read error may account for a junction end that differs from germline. The CDR3 DNA reads TGTGCCGGCAGAGCCGGGACAGGAACCTACGAGCAGTACTTC. Translated: CAGRAGTGTYEQYF. The V gene is TRBV28, the J gene TRBJ2-7; 8 bases agree with TRBD1. The CDR3 is 14 residues long. CDR1 MDHEN and CDR2 SYDVKM come from the germline V gene.

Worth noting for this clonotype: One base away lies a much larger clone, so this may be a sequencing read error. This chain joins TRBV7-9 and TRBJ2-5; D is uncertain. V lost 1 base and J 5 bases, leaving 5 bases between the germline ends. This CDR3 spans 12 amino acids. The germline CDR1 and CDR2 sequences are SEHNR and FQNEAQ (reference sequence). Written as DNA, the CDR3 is TGTGCCAGCAGCTTAGATTTTGAGACCCAGTACTTC. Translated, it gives CASSLDFETQYF.

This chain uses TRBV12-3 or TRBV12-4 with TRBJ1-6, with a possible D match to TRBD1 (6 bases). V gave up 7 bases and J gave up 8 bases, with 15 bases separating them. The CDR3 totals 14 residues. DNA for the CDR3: TGTGCCAGCACCATAGGGGGGCCTGATTCACCCCTCCACTTT. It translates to CASTIGGPDSPLHF.

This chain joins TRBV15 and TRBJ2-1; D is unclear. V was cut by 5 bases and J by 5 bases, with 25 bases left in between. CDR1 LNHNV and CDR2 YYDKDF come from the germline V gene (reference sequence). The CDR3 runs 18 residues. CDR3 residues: CATSYILGGVARHNEQFF. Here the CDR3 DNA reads TGTGCCACCAGCTACATTCTGGGTGGCGTGGCTCGGCACAATGAGCAGTTCTTC.

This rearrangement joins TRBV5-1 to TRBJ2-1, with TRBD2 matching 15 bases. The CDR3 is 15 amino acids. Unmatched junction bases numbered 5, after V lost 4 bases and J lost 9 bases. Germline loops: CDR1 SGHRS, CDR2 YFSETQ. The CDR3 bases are TGCGCCAGCAGCCCGGGACTAGCGGGAGGAGGTGAGCAGTTCTTC. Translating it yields CASSPGLAGGGEQFF.

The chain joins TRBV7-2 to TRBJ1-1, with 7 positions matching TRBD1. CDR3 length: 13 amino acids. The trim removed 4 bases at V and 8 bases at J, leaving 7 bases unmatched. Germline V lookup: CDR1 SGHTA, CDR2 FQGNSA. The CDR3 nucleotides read TGTGCCAGCAGCTCCCGATACAGGGGAGAAGCTTTCTTT. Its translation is CASSSRYRGEAFF.

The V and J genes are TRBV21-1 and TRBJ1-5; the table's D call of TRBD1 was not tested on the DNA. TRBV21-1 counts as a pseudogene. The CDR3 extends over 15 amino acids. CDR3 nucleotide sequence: TGTGCCAGCAGCAAAGGGACAGGGATGAGTCAGCCCCAGCATTTT. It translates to CASSKGTGMSQPQHF.

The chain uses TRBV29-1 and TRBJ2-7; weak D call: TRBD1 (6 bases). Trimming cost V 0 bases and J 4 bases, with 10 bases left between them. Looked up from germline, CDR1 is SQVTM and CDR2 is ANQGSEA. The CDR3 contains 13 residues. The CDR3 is CSVEEKQGYEQYF. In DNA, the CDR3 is TGCAGCGTTGAAGAAAAACAGGGATACGAGCAGTACTTC.

The DNA of the CDR3 is TGTGCCAGCAGTCGCGGGTTCTCCGAAGCTTTCTTT. Translated: CASSRGFSEAFF. J is TRBJ1-1 and V is TRBV12-3 or TRBV12-4; D remains ambiguous. CDR3 length: 12 residues. Trimming left V 5 bases short and J 8 bases short, with 12 bases between.

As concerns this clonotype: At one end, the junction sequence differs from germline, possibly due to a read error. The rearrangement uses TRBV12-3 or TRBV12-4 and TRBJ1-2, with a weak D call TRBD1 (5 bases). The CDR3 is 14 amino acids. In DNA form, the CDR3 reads TGTGCCAGCAGTGCCATTCGACAGCCCTATGACTACACCTTC. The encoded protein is CASSAIRQPYDYTF.

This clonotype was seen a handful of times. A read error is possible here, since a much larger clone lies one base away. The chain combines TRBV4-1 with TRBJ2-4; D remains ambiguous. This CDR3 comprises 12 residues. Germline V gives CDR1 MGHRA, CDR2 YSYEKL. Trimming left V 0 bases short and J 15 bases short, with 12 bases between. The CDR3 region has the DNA TGCGCCAGCAGCCAAGATTTCGTGAGATGGTACTTC. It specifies CASSQDFVRWYF.

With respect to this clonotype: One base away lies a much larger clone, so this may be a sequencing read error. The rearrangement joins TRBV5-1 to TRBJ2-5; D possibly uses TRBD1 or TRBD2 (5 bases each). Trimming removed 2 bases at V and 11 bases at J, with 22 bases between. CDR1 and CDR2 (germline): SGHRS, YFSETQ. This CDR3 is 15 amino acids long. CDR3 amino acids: CASSLVGPPGDEQYF. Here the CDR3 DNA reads TGCGCCAGCAGCTTAGTGGGACCCCCTGGGGATGAGCAGTACTTC.

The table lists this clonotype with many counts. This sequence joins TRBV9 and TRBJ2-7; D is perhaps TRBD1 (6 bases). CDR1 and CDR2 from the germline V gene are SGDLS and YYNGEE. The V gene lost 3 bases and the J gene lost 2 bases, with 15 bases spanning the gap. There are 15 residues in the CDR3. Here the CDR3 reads CASSARDTTTYEQYF. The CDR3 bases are TGTGCCAGCAGCGCCCGGGACACCACAACCTACGAGCAGTACTTC.

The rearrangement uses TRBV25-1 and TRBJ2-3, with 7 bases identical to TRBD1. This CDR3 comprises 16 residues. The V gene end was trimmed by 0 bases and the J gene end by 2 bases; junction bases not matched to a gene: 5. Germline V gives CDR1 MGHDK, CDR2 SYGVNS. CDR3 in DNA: TGTGCCAGCAGTGAATATGGGGACAGCCCCACAGATACGCAGTATTTT. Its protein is CASSEYGDSPTDTQYF.

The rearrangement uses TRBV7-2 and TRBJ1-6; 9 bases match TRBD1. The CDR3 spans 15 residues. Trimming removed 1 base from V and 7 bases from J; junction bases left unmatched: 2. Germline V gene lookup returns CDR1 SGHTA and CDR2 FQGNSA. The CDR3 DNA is TGTGCCAGCAGCTTAGACGGACAGGGGAATTCACCCCTCCACTTT. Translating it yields CASSLDGQGNSPLHF.